The clone carrying this T cell receptor (beta chain) was counted only a few times. The sample originates from a study of blood T cell repertoires in COVID-19. About the study: Samples taken during acute and convalescent COVID-19 were collected in the United States, Italy and Spain. PBMCs, B-cell-depleted T cells, or T cells provided the cDNA or gDNA that made up the material.

Per the original data handling: Reference gene primer amplification gave nucleated cell count estimates. Profiling relied on immunoSEQ multiplex PCR, and the TCRdb table lists in-frame clones only, not all of them. V, J and clone size reflect that table, while D and trimming were determined from the DNA. The sample contains under 250,000 clones, about four fifths of which appear only once. Material for sequencing was peripheral blood. The TCR comes from a man aged 40-50 years with active or convalescent COVID-19.

CDR3 protein: CASSQGETGAKNIQYF. In nucleotides, the CDR3 is TGTGCCAGCAGCCAAGGCGAGACAGGGGCCAAAAACATTCAGTACTTC. The chain combines TRBV4-2 with TRBJ2-4; 7 bases map to TRBD1. The CDR3 is 16 residues long. Germline V gene lookup returns CDR1 LGHNA and CDR2 YNFKEQ. V was clipped by 1 base and J by 1 base; unmatched bases: 4.